Presented here are 27 T cell receptor beta chains from one specimen sequenced in a study of response to subunit inactivated influenza vaccine. TCRdb reprocessed the RT-PCR reads with MiXCR, giving one entry per CDR3 protein. The table shows more than 700,000 distinct CDR3 sequences, with approximately 21% occurring only once. This material consisted of PBMCs from blood, taken 5 days after vaccination. Every receptor here comes from a man aged 45-60 years who received an inactivated influenza vaccine.

The chain carries TRBV6-2 or TRBV6-3 and TRBJ1-2, with unresolved D. This CDR3 region has 13 residues. The V end was cut by 2 bases, the J end by 2 bases, with 6 bases between. Germline V gene data show CDR1 as MNHEY and CDR2 as SVGEGT. CDR3 protein: CASSYQQNYGYTF. The DNA for the CDR3 is TGTGCCAGCAGTTACCAGCAAAACTATGGCTACACCTTC.

This clonotype was counted a few times. The rearrangement uses TRBV7-9 and TRBJ1-2; a weak D match, TRBD1 (6 bases). The CDR3 sequence is 15 residues long. CDR1 is SEHNR and CDR2 is FQNEAQ in the germline V gene (reference sequence). V lost 1 base, J lost 4 bases, and 13 bases lay in between. The CDR3 DNA reads TGTGCCAGCAGCTTAGTCGGTCCAGGGGCCTATGGCTACACCTTC. It is translated as CASSLVGPGAYGYTF.

This clonotype was observed at least ten times. CDR3: CASSQEAGTFPYEQYF. The CDR3 bases are TGTGCCAGCAGCCAAGAGGCCGGGACATTTCCCTACGAGCAGTACTTC. The chain couples TRBV4-2 to TRBJ2-7; perhaps TRBD1 as D (6 bases). Trimming pared 0 bases from V and 2 bases from J, leaving 14 bases between. CDR3 length: 16 amino acids. CDR1 is LGHNA and CDR2 is YNFKEQ in the germline V gene.

The V gene is TRBV7-9, the J gene TRBJ1-2; TRBD1 might be the D (5 bases). CDR1 is SEHNR, CDR2 FQNEAQ, per germline (reference sequence). Trimming shortened V by 4 bases and J by 3 bases, and 12 bases separated the two germline ends. This CDR3 spans 14 amino acids. The CDR3 DNA sequence: TGTGCCAGCAGCTCCGGACACGCAGACTATGGCTACACCTTC. It codes for CASSSGHADYGYTF.

The rearrangement links TRBV7-2 to TRBJ2-3, with a weak D call TRBD2 (5 bases). The germline gives CDR1 SGHTA, CDR2 FQGNSA. This CDR3 has 14 residues. The V gene lost 5 bases and the J gene lost 0 bases, with 9 bases spanning the gap. CDR3 in amino acids: CASSKGLSTDTQYF. Written as DNA, the CDR3 is TGTGCCAGCAGCAAAGGACTTAGCACAGATACGCAGTATTTT.

This clonotype was seen a few times. The chain links TRBV9 to TRBJ2-7, with a tentative D call TRBD2 (6 bases). The CDR3 loop spans 14 amino acids. V gave up 0 bases and J gave up 3 bases, with 10 bases separating them. Germline V gene sequence: CDR1 SGDLS, CDR2 YYNGEE. This chain's CDR3 is CASSVDGGGYEQYF. In DNA, the CDR3 is TGTGCCAGCAGCGTAGATGGGGGAGGCTACGAGCAGTACTTC.

The chain uses TRBV9 and TRBJ2-3; TRBD2 matches at 9 bases. The V gene end was trimmed by 2 bases and the J gene end by 2 bases; junction bases not matched to a gene: 3. Per the germline V gene, CDR1 is SGDLS and CDR2 is YYNGEE. The CDR3 sequence is 15 residues long. DNA of the CDR3: TGTGCCAGCAGCGTCAGCGGGGGGACCACAGATACGCAGTATTTT. Residues: CASSVSGGTTDTQYF.

This chain joins TRBV29-1 and TRBJ2-6; D may be TRBD1 (6 bases). CDR1 and CDR2 from the germline V gene are SQVTM and ANQGSEA. V lost 6 bases and J lost 2, with 14 bases in between. This CDR3 spans 15 amino acids. CDR3 DNA: TGCAGCGTGTCCACAGGGATGGCTGGGGCCAACGTCCTGACTTTC. Its protein is CSVSTGMAGANVLTF. The complete variable domain, with remaining parts taken from reference TRBV29-1 and TRBJ2-6, reads SAVISQKPSRDICQRGTSLTIQCQVDSQVTMMFWYRQQPGQSLTLIATANQGSEATYESGFVIDKFPISRPNLTFSTLTVSNMSPEDSSIYLCSVSTGMAGANVLTFGAGSRLTVL.

The chain recombines TRBV5-1 with TRBJ1-4; possible D gene TRBD1, 5 bases. V lost 4 bases, J lost 12 bases, and 16 bases lay in between. This CDR3 region has 13 residues. Germline-derived CDR1 and CDR2 are SGHRS and YFSETQ. The CDR3 is CASSTGPREELFF. CDR3 DNA: TGCGCCAGCAGCACGGGACCTCGGGAAGAACTGTTTTTT.

The chain has TRBV29-1 and TRBJ1-1, with D tentatively TRBD1 (6 bases). Germline CDR1 SQVTM, CDR2 ANQGSEA. CDR3 length equals 13 residues. Trimming took 7 bases from V and 5 from J, leaving 17 bases between them. Here the CDR3 DNA reads TGCAGCGCCCAGGCGGGGGGCAGGACTGAAGCTTTCTTT. Protein product: CSAQAGGRTEAFF.

This clonotype was observed a handful of times. The chain joins TRBV6-6 to TRBJ2-1; D may be TRBD2 (7 bases). Trimming took 6 bases from V and 10 from J, leaving 13 bases between them. Germline assignment: CDR1 MNHNY and CDR2 SVGAGI (reference sequence). The CDR3 totals 12 residues. CDR3 coding DNA: TGTGCCAGCAGCAACGGGGGGCCCGAGCAGTTCTTC. Its protein is CASSNGGPEQFF.

This clonotype was recorded a few times. The CDR3 loop reads CASSFTGKGTYEQYF. Here the CDR3 DNA reads TGTGCCAGCAGCTTCACAGGGAAGGGCACCTACGAGCAGTACTTC. The chain couples TRBV7-2 to TRBJ2-7, with D maybe TRBD1 (6 bases). The germline V gene encodes CDR1 SGHTA and CDR2 FQGNSA. The CDR3 has 15 residues. Trimming stripped 3 bases from V and 2 bases from J, with 14 bases between.

This clonotype was recorded a few times. CDR3 nucleotide sequence: TGCAGTGCTGCCCCGCGGGGGAACTATGGCTACACCTTC. Residues: CSAAPRGNYGYTF. The V and J genes are TRBV20-1 and TRBJ1-2; tentative D call: TRBD1 (5 bases). The CDR3 has 13 amino acids. Deletions cut 5 bases from V and 2 bases from J, with 12 bases between. From germline, CDR1 is DFQATT and CDR2 SNEGSKA (reference sequence).

This clonotype was seen only a few times. The V and J genes are TRBV2 and TRBJ1-4, with 12 bases aligning to TRBD1. Germline CDR1 reads SNHLY; CDR2 reads FYNNEI. This CDR3 is 15 amino acids long. J lost 5 bases, V lost 6 bases, and 4 bases had no gene match. This CDR3 reads CASSGDRGRNEKLFF. Written as DNA, the CDR3 is TGTGCCAGCAGCGGGGACAGGGGGCGAAATGAAAAACTGTTTTTT.

J is TRBJ2-4 and V is TRBV6-1; no firm D call. CDR3 size: 10 residues. Trimming took off 6 bases at V and 5 bases at J, with 2 bases between the two ends. Per the germline V gene, CDR1 is MNHNS and CDR2 is SASEGT. CDR3 loop: CASSENIQYF. In DNA form, the CDR3 reads TGTGCCAGCAGCGAAAACATTCAGTACTTC.

The chain has TRBV5-6 and TRBJ2-3; 10 nucleotides agree with TRBD1. This CDR3 is 16 amino acids long. V gave up 4 bases and J gave up 1 base; unmatched junction bases: 6. In germline, CDR1 is SGHDT, CDR2 YYEEEE. The CDR3 nucleotides read TGTGCCAGCAGCGGGGGACAGGGGATCCGCACAGATACGCAGTATTTT. It encodes CASSGGQGIRTDTQYF.

The rearrangement joins TRBV20-1 to TRBJ2-2; tentative D call: TRBD2 (6 bases). The CDR3 runs 14 residues. Germline-derived CDR1 and CDR2 are DFQATT and SNEGSKA (reference sequence). V dropped 5 bases and J dropped 5 bases, with 15 bases sitting between them. The CDR3 DNA reads TGCAGTGCTCAAAGACTAGGGGCTACCGGGGAGCTGTTTTTT. Its translation: CSAQRLGATGELFF.

The chain carries TRBV24-1 and TRBJ2-5, with 10 positions matching TRBD2. V shed 4 bases and J 5 bases; nucleotides not matched to a gene: 9. The CDR3 length is 16 residues. Per the germline V gene, CDR1 is KGHDR and CDR2 is SFDVKD. This chain's CDR3 is CATSDPSLAGVETQYF. For the CDR3, the DNA is TGTGCCACCAGTGACCCGAGTCTAGCGGGGGTTGAGACCCAGTACTTC.

This clonotype was seen more than once but under ten times. The chain joins TRBV7-8 to TRBJ1-1, with D possibly TRBD1 on 6 matching bases. Germline CDR1 SGHVS, CDR2 FQNEAQ. V shed 2 bases and J shed 1 base, with 8 bases lying between them. The CDR3 extends over 14 amino acids. CDR3 bases: TGTGCCAGCAGCTTAATACAGGGGAACACTGAAGCTTTCTTT. Amino acid sequence: CASSLIQGNTEAFF.

The chain uses TRBV11-1 and TRBJ2-2; 14 bases agree with TRBD2. The junction had 10 bases not matched to a gene; V was cut back by 3 bases and J by 4 bases. The CDR3 extends over 19 amino acids. Germline CDR1 is SGHAT and CDR2 is FQDESV (reference sequence). CDR3 region: CASSFGTPGLAGVTGELFF. DNA for the CDR3: TGTGCCAGCAGCTTTGGTACCCCGGGACTAGCGGGAGTCACCGGGGAGCTGTTTTTT.

The rearrangement uses TRBV20-1 and TRBJ1-6; D is perhaps TRBD1 (5 bases). Germline V gene sequence: CDR1 DFQATT, CDR2 SNEGSKA (reference sequence). Trimming shortened V by 1 base and J by 5 bases, and 15 bases separated the two germline ends. This CDR3 contains 16 residues. The CDR3 nucleotides are TGCAGTGCTAGAGGTTCCGGGGGGTCAGATAATTCACCCCTCCACTTT. This encodes CSARGSGGSDNSPLHF.

A few counts support this clonotype. V gene TRBV12-3 or TRBV12-4 combines with J gene TRBJ2-3; TRBD2 aligns across 9 bases. The CDR3 runs to 15 residues. Trimming took 7 bases from V and 7 from J; bases not matched to a gene: 12. The CDR3 nucleotides read TGTGCCAGCAAAGCCGTAGCGGGAGTCTCGAATACGCAGTATTTT. The encoded protein is CASKAVAGVSNTQYF.

This clonotype was observed a few times. This rearrangement joins TRBV4-1 to TRBJ1-2; tentative D call: TRBD1 (5 bases). The CDR3 runs to 15 residues. Germline lookup yields CDR1 MGHRA and CDR2 YSYEKL. Trimming removed 0 bases at V and 3 bases at J, with 11 bases between. The DNA of the CDR3 is TGCGCCAGCAGCCAAGATGGAGGCAGGGACTATGGCTACACCTTC. Translating gives CASSQDGGRDYGYTF.

This clonotype was seen more than once but under ten times. The chain carries TRBV29-1 and TRBJ1-1; D uncertain. With 7 bases removed from V and 3 bases from J, the gap between germline ends came to 21 bases. Germline V gene data show CDR1 as SQVTM and CDR2 as ANQGSEA. This CDR3 is built from 15 residues. DNA of the CDR3: TGCAGCGGGTCACGTTGGGCGGACCTGGACACTGAAGCTTTCTTT. Its protein is CSGSRWADLDTEAFF.

This clonotype was observed a few times. The V call is TRBV10-3, the J call TRBJ2-3; the match to TRBD1 covers 9 bases. The CDR3 spans 12 residues. CDR1 is ENHRY, CDR2 SYGVKD, per germline. The V segment lost 10 bases and the J segment 4 bases; nucleotides outside the gene matches: 3. This CDR3 reads CATRDRADTQYF. Here the CDR3 DNA reads TGTGCCACCCGGGACAGGGCAGATACGCAGTATTTT.

The chain couples TRBV6-1 to TRBJ1-1; D is unclear. With 2 bases removed from V and 1 base from J, the gap between germline ends came to 5 bases. CDR1 is MNHNS and CDR2 is SASEGT in the germline V gene. The CDR3 extends over 13 amino acids. The DNA for the CDR3 is TGTGCCAGCAGTGAAACAGAGAACACTGAAGCTTTCTTT. Translating gives CASSETENTEAFF.

V gene TRBV6-2 or TRBV6-3 combines with J gene TRBJ1-2; no firm D call. V was cut by 0 bases and J by 7 bases, with 6 bases left in between. This CDR3 is 12 amino acids long. In germline, CDR1 is MNHEY, CDR2 SVGEGT. The CDR3 reads CASSYSGFGYTF. The CDR3 DNA reads TGTGCCAGCAGTTACTCCGGGTTTGGCTACACCTTC.